These 10 T cell receptor beta chains came from one sample sequenced in a study of shared clonotypes between healthy human individuals. Produced via immunoSEQ multiplex PCR; TCRdb's table is partial and in-frame only. Seen here are roughly 500,000 clones, approximately 80% observed once, and the top ten hold roughly 13%. The sample was PBMCs. These receptors originate from a woman aged 35 to 49 in good health. Some clones in this sample may be carry-over from other donors' samples.

The chain uses TRBV5-1 and TRBJ2-3; 7 positions agree with TRBD2. The germline gives CDR1 SGHRS, CDR2 YFSETQ. This CDR3 is 16 amino acids long. Trimming removed 5 bases from V and 1 base from J; junction bases left unmatched: 10. CDR3 amino acids: CASSELGGYRTDTQYF. CDR3 nucleotides: TGCGCCAGCAGTGAGCTGGGAGGGTATCGCACAGATACGCAGTATTTT.

The chain's CDR3 is CASSVGRDRVDTQYF. The CDR3 DNA is TGTGCCAGCAGCGTAGGGCGGGACAGGGTAGATACGCAGTATTTT. The chain recombines TRBV9 with TRBJ2-3, with 9 bases that match TRBD1. Germline-derived CDR1 and CDR2 are SGDLS and YYNGEE. This CDR3 contains 15 residues. J lost 5 bases, V lost 0 bases, and 4 bases had no gene match.

The genes are TRBV7-7 and TRBJ1-1; D is unclear. The CDR3 loop spans 13 amino acids. Germline lookup yields CDR1 SSHAT and CDR2 FNYEAQ (reference sequence). V dropped 1 base and J dropped 10 bases, with 13 bases sitting between them. The CDR3 protein is CASSLEEGSRAFF. The DNA of the CDR3 is TGTGCCAGCAGCTTAGAGGAGGGCTCTAGAGCTTTCTTT.

This sequence joins TRBV11-1 and TRBJ2-5; D uncertain. The CDR3 consists of 11 residues. The germline CDR1 and CDR2 sequences are SGHAT and FQDESV (reference sequence). The V and J ends lost 5 bases and 4 bases respectively, with 5 bases between them. The CDR3 sequence: CASSKRETQYF. The CDR3 DNA reads TGTGCCAGCAGCAAGAGAGAGACCCAGTACTTC. Based on the CDR3 plus reference TRBV11-1 and TRBJ2-5, the full variable domain is EAEVAQSPRYKITEKSQAVAFWCDPISGHATLYWYRQILGQGPELLVQFQDESVVDDSQLPKDRFSAERLKGVDSTLKIQPAELGDSAMYLCASSKRETQYFGPGTRLLVL.

The chain combines TRBV13 with TRBJ1-2; D is ambiguous. Trimming removed 5 bases at V and 4 bases at J, with 8 bases between. The CDR3 has 12 amino acids. Germline V gene lookup returns CDR1 PRHDT and CDR2 FYEKMQ (reference sequence). The CDR3 nucleotides are TGTGCCAGCAGCCCCCCCGGCTATGGCTACACCTTC. This encodes CASSPPGYGYTF.

This clone has a handful of counts. In the same sample, other DNA sequences code for this CDR3. The rearrangement joins TRBV4-3 to TRBJ2-2; D gene unclear. This CDR3 spans 14 amino acids. CDR1 is LGHNA and CDR2 is YSLEER in the germline V gene. Trimming cost V 0 bases and J 1 base, with 3 bases left between them. DNA for the CDR3: TGCGCCAGCAGCCAAGATAGGAACACCGGGGAGCTGTTTTTT. It translates to CASSQDRNTGELFF.

This clone showed up just a few times. Other DNA sequences in the sample encode the same CDR3. The CDR3 reads CASSFPNTGELFF. CDR3 coding DNA: TGTGCCAGCAGTTTTCCTAACACCGGGGAGCTGTTTTTT. J is TRBJ2-2 and V is TRBV28; D is unclear. The germline CDR1 and CDR2 sequences are MDHEN and SYDVKM. With 3 bases removed from V and 2 bases from J, the gap between germline ends came to 4 bases. This CDR3 comprises 13 residues.

CDR3 nucleotide sequence: TGTGCCAGCCTAGGGGCAGCCGGGAGGAATGAGCAGTTCTTC. Protein: CASLGAAGRNEQFF. This chain connects TRBV7-9 to TRBJ2-1; 7 bases are shared with TRBD2. CDR1 and CDR2 from the germline V gene are SEHNR and FQNEAQ (reference sequence). V was pared by 8 bases and J by 7 bases, with 11 bases of the junction left unmatched. The CDR3 loop spans 14 amino acids.

The rearrangement links TRBV5-6 to TRBJ1-1, with D possibly being TRBD1 (6 bases). CDR1 and CDR2 from the germline V gene are SGHDT and YYEEEE. With 6 bases removed from V and 2 bases from J, the gap between germline ends came to 20 bases. This CDR3 has 16 residues. CDR3 sequence (DNA): TGTGCCAGCATCTCCTCCCTGTGGACAGCCAACACTGAAGCTTTCTTT. It yields the protein CASISSLWTANTEAFF.

The rearrangement links TRBV18 to TRBJ2-1; 8 bases fit TRBD2. The germline gives CDR1 KGHSH, CDR2 LQKENI. This CDR3 has 15 amino acids. Trimming at V came to 2 bases and at J to 3 bases, leaving 3 bases not matched to a gene. CDR3 region: CASSPTREGYNEQFF. The CDR3 nucleotides read TGTGCCAGCTCACCAACTCGGGAGGGCTACAATGAGCAGTTCTTC.